Each of the 29 T cell receptor beta chains below was sequenced from the same sample in a study of shared clonotypes between healthy human individuals. The assay was immunoSEQ multiplex PCR, and TCRdb's table has in-frame clones only and misses some. The repertoire holds millions of clones, with more than 90% as singletons. Sequencing was performed on naive CD4+ T cells sorted from blood. Subset reported: CD45RA+ positively selected. These receptors originate from a young man in good health.

The chain links TRBV10-1 to TRBJ2-5, with 10 bases that match TRBD1. The V and J ends lost 6 bases and 7 bases, in that order; junction bases with no gene match: 11. CDR3 length equals 15 residues. Germline-derived CDR1 and CDR2 are WNHNN and SYGVQD (reference sequence). As DNA, the CDR3 is TGCGCCAGCAGCGATGGACAGGGGGTATTAGGGACCCAGTACTTC. It encodes CASSDGQGVLGTQYF.

This rearrangement joins TRBV6-5 to TRBJ2-2, with D possibly being TRBD1 (6 bases). The CDR3 is 14 residues long. Trimming took 11 bases from V and 6 from J, leaving 19 bases between them. CDR1 and CDR2 (germline): MNHEY, SVGAGI. The DNA for the CDR3 is TGTGCCGCTAAGGAGAGGGGGTTAGCCGGGGAGCTGTTTTTT. As protein: CAAKERGLAGELFF.

This sequence joins TRBV15 and TRBJ1-5; 7 bases fit TRBD1. Trimming took 5 bases from V and 3 from J; bases not matched to a gene: 13. This CDR3 spans 17 amino acids. Germline-derived CDR1 and CDR2 are LNHNV and YYDKDF (reference sequence). Written as DNA, the CDR3 is TGTGCCACCAGCCAAAATTGGGTGGGACAGCTCAATCAGCCCCAGCATTTT. This codes for CATSQNWVGQLNQPQHF.

A single count supports this clone. The chain has TRBV10-1 and TRBJ2-2; D may be TRBD1 (5 bases). The CDR3 is 14 residues long. Trimming took off 0 bases at V and 7 bases at J, with 9 bases between the two ends. Germline CDR1 is WNHNN and CDR2 is SYGVQD (reference sequence). The CDR3 loop is CASSESRTSGELFF. DNA of the CDR3: TGCGCCAGCAGTGAGTCGAGGACAAGCGGGGAGCTGTTTTTT.

The J gene is TRBJ2-6, the V gene TRBV19; TRBD1 or TRBD2 may be the D gene (5 bases each). Germline CDR1 reads LNHDA; CDR2 reads SQIVND (reference sequence). This CDR3 contains 15 residues. V lost 7 bases and J lost 4, with 14 bases in between. CDR3 in DNA: TGTGCCAGTACTAGGGGCCGGGACGGGGCCAACGTCCTGACTTTC. It codes for CASTRGRDGANVLTF.

The chain joins TRBV9 to TRBJ2-7; possibly TRBD2 for D (5 bases). This CDR3 contains 16 residues. In germline, CDR1 is SGDLS, CDR2 YYNGEE. Between the trimmed V and J ends, which lost 4 bases and 0 bases, there was a span of 17 bases. The CDR3 nucleotides read TGTGCCAGCAGCCCCCGATCAGCGGCATTCTCCTACGAGCAGTACTTC. Encoded protein: CASSPRSAAFSYEQYF. Combining the CDR3 with reference TRBV9 and TRBJ2-7 gives the whole variable domain DSGVTQTPKHLITATGQRVTLRCSPRSGDLSVYWYQQSLDQGLQFLIQYYNGEERAKGNILERFSAQQFPDLHSELNLSSLELGDSALYFCASSPRSAAFSYEQYFGPGTRLTVT.

The V and J genes are TRBV12-5 and TRBJ1-4; D is perhaps TRBD1 (5 bases). Trimming took 6 bases from V and 0 from J, leaving 17 bases between them. CDR3 length: 17 residues. Looked up from germline, CDR1 is LGHNT and CDR2 is FRNRAP. CDR3 loop: CASGRDSTATTNEKLFF. In DNA form, the CDR3 reads TGTGCTAGTGGCCGCGACAGCACCGCTACAACTAATGAAAAACTGTTTTTT.

The chain links TRBV7-9 to TRBJ1-4; D remains ambiguous. Germline CDR1 and CDR2: SEHNR and FQNEAQ (reference sequence). The CDR3 is 16 residues long. With 3 bases removed from V and 4 bases from J, the gap between germline ends came to 15 bases. The CDR3: CASSFAKSVGNEKLFF. CDR3 sequence (DNA): TGTGCCAGCAGCTTTGCGAAATCCGTGGGTAATGAAAAACTGTTTTTT.

This clone was detected once. The chain recombines TRBV6-5 with TRBJ2-7; weak D call: TRBD2 (5 bases). CDR1 is MNHEY and CDR2 is SVGAGI in the germline V gene. This CDR3 spans 15 amino acids. V was pared by 6 bases and J by 0 bases, with 15 bases between. The CDR3 is CASRLGLVGSYEQYF. CDR3 sequence (DNA): TGTGCCAGCAGACTAGGCCTGGTGGGCTCCTACGAGCAGTACTTC.

The genes are TRBV30 and TRBJ2-7; TRBD2 aligns across 7 bases. CDR3 length equals 16 residues. Germline V gene data show CDR1 as GTSNPN and CDR2 as SVGIG (reference sequence). V lost 2 bases and J lost 3; bases outside the gene matches: 13. CDR3 loop: CAWSPLGGVRSYEQYF. CDR3 coding DNA: TGTGCCTGGAGTCCCCTGGGAGGGGTGCGGAGCTACGAGCAGTACTTC.

V and J are TRBV12-5 and TRBJ1-1, with no clear D. V dropped 1 base and J dropped 0 bases, with 9 bases sitting between them. The germline gives CDR1 LGHNT, CDR2 FRNRAP. CDR3 length: 15 residues. This chain's CDR3 is CASGLANLMNTEAFF. The CDR3 nucleotides read TGTGCTAGTGGTTTGGCGAACCTAATGAACACTGAAGCTTTCTTT. The variable domain in full, completed from reference TRBV12-5 and TRBJ1-1, reads DARVTQTPRHKVTEMGQEVTMRCQPILGHNTVFWYRQTMMQGLELLAYFRNRAPLDDSGMPKDRFSAEMPDATLATLKIQPSEPRDSAVYFCASGLANLMNTEAFFGQGTRLTVV.

J is TRBJ2-3 and V is TRBV7-9; D perhaps matches TRBD1 (6 bases). From germline, CDR1 is SEHNR and CDR2 FQNEAQ (reference sequence). The CDR3 length is 18 residues. Between the trimmed V and J ends, which lost 5 bases and 1 base, there was a span of 22 bases. The CDR3 loop reads CASSLTRDTGSGTDTQYF. Written as DNA, the CDR3 is TGTGCCAGCAGCCTAACCCGGGACACTGGATCGGGCACAGATACGCAGTATTTT.

The CDR3 protein is CASRTGLSGYTF. The CDR3 coding sequence is TGTGCCAGCAGGACGGGCCTGTCTGGCTACACCTTC. The chain recombines TRBV6-5 with TRBJ1-2; D call uncertain. This CDR3 has 12 residues. Germline lookup yields CDR1 MNHEY and CDR2 SVGAGI. Trimming stripped 6 bases from V and 7 bases from J, with 12 bases between.

This clone occurred once. The chain joins TRBV2 to TRBJ2-7; a weak D match, TRBD1 (5 bases). The germline gives CDR1 SNHLY, CDR2 FYNNEI. Deletions cut 6 bases from V and 0 bases from J, with 12 bases between. The CDR3 consists of 14 residues. CDR3 coding DNA: TGTGCCAGCAGCCAGGGTTGGTACTCCTACGAGCAGTACTTC. Amino acid sequence: CASSQGWYSYEQYF.

The chain uses TRBV7-9 and TRBJ2-5, with 7 positions matching TRBD1. The germline CDR1 and CDR2 sequences are SEHNR and FQNEAQ (reference sequence). This CDR3 has 14 amino acids. V lost 6 bases, J lost 2 bases, and 6 bases stayed unmatched. In DNA, the CDR3 is TGTGCCAGCAGTCGCGACAGGGCACAAGAGACCCAGTACTTC. Amino acids: CASSRDRAQETQYF.

The CDR3 loop is CASSLTGPSYNEQFF. CDR3 nucleotide sequence: TGTGCCAGCTCACTTACTGGGCCCTCCTACAATGAGCAGTTCTTC. The chain has TRBV18 and TRBJ2-1; D remains unclear. Trimming removed 4 bases at V and 0 bases at J, with 10 bases between. From germline, CDR1 is KGHSH and CDR2 LQKENI. The CDR3 covers 15 residues.

The gene calls are TRBV10-3 and TRBJ2-5; possibly TRBD1 for D (5 bases). Germline assignment: CDR1 ENHRY and CDR2 SYGVKD. The CDR3 is made up of 13 amino acids. Deletions cut 6 bases from V and 2 bases from J, with 10 bases between. As DNA, the CDR3 is TGTGCCATCAGAGGGGCAGCGCAAGAGACCCAGTACTTC. It yields the protein CAIRGAAQETQYF.

The chain couples TRBV2 to TRBJ2-1, with 12 bases matching TRBD2. The length of the CDR3 is 13 residues. Trimming took 7 bases from V and 9 from J; bases not matched to a gene: 4. CDR1 and CDR2 from the germline V gene are SNHLY and FYNNEI. The CDR3 region has the DNA TGTGCCAGCACTAGCGGGGGGGCCGGTGAGCAGTTCTTC. This codes for CASTSGGAGEQFF.

The chain is built from TRBV10-3 and TRBJ2-1; D not resolved. V lost 8 bases and J lost 5, with 10 bases in between. This CDR3 has 12 residues. Germline CDR1 ENHRY, CDR2 SYGVKD. The CDR3 nucleotides are TGTGCCATCTCCAACTTAGACAATGAGCAGTTCTTC. It translates to CAISNLDNEQFF.

The V gene is TRBV27, the J gene TRBJ2-1; TRBD2 matches 11 bases. The J segment lost 10 bases and the V segment lost 5 bases, leaving 13 bases of the junction unmatched. This CDR3 is 16 amino acids long. The germline CDR1 and CDR2 sequences are MNHEY and SMNVEV (reference sequence). CDR3 nucleotide sequence: TGTGCCAGCAGTGTATGGACTAGCGGGTCCGGCCGGGAGCAGTTCTTC. Residues: CASSVWTSGSGREQFF.

The chain is built from TRBV10-2 and TRBJ1-5, with a weak D call TRBD1 (6 bases). CDR1 is WSHSY and CDR2 is SAAADI in the germline V gene. Trimming stripped 3 bases from V and 0 bases from J, with 12 bases between. The CDR3 has 16 residues. CDR3 region: CASSDFSGVSNQPQHF. CDR3 DNA: TGCGCCAGCAGTGATTTTTCAGGGGTTAGCAATCAGCCCCAGCATTTT.

The gene calls are TRBV28 and TRBJ1-4; perhaps TRBD1 as D (6 bases). Germline V gives CDR1 MDHEN, CDR2 SYDVKM. The V end lost 3 bases, the J end lost 2 bases, and 13 bases lay between the germline ends. The CDR3 has 16 amino acids. The DNA for the CDR3 is TGTGCCAGCAGTTTTCCCCAGGGGACTACTAATGAAAAACTGTTTTTT. Translating it yields CASSFPQGTTNEKLFF.

The gene calls are TRBV11-3 and TRBJ2-5; D ambiguous. This CDR3 has 14 residues. CDR1 and CDR2 from the germline V gene are SGHNT and YENEEA. Trimming removed 5 bases from V and 2 bases from J, with 12 bases in between. CDR3 nucleotides: TGTGCCAGCAGCCAAGACCACCAGCAAGAGACCCAGTACTTC. Translating gives CASSQDHQQETQYF. The variable domain in full, completed from reference TRBV11-3 and TRBJ2-5, reads EAGVVQSPRYKIIEKKQPVAFWCNPISGHNTLYWYLQNLGQGPELLIRYENEEAVDDSQLPKDRFSAERLKGVDSTLKIQPAELGDSAVYLCASSQDHQQETQYFGPGTRLLVL.

The chain combines TRBV7-9 with TRBJ2-5; 11 bases are a match to TRBD2. This CDR3 spans 15 amino acids. Trimming cost V 4 bases and J 1 base; bases outside gene matches: 2. Per germline, CDR1 SEHNR and CDR2 FQNEAQ (reference sequence). CDR3 protein: CASSYGTSGQETQYF. CDR3 nucleotides: TGTGCCAGCAGCTACGGGACTAGCGGCCAAGAGACCCAGTACTTC. Complete variable domain (other parts from reference TRBV7-9 and TRBJ2-5): DTGVSQNPRHKITKRGQNVTFRCDPISEHNRLYWYRQTLGQGPEFLTYFQNEAQLEKSRLLSDRFSAERPKGSFSTLEIQRTEQGDSAMYLCASSYGTSGQETQYFGPGTRLLVL.

This chain links TRBV5-4 with TRBJ2-1, with a tentative D call TRBD1 (5 bases). V was shortened by 0 bases and J by 0 bases, with 13 bases between the two germline ends. Germline loops: CDR1 SGHNT, CDR2 YYREEE (reference sequence). The CDR3 sequence is 17 residues long. The CDR3, as DNA: TGTGCCAGCAGCTTGGGGGGCGGCGGTGGCTCCTACAATGAGCAGTTCTTC. Translation gives CASSLGGGGGSYNEQFF.

This clone has more than one count but fewer than ten. The rearrangement joins TRBV9 to TRBJ1-5; D remains unclear. Germline V gene lookup returns CDR1 SGDLS and CDR2 YYNGEE. The CDR3 runs to 13 residues. V was shortened by 2 bases and J by 5 bases, with 8 bases between the two germline ends. The CDR3 region is CASSVGIDQPQHF. The CDR3, as DNA: TGTGCCAGCAGCGTCGGGATTGATCAGCCCCAGCATTTT.

The CDR3 DNA sequence: TGCAGTGCTAGACCGAACGAGCAGTACTTC. It is translated as CSARPNEQYF. The genes are TRBV20-1 and TRBJ2-7; D unclear. This CDR3 region has 10 residues. Germline-derived CDR1 and CDR2 are DFQATT and SNEGSKA (reference sequence). The ends were cut back, 2 bases at V and 5 bases at J, with 4 bases in the middle.

The CDR3 reads CASSRGQKQETQYF. The DNA for the CDR3 is TGTGCCAGCAGCCGGGGACAGAAACAAGAGACCCAGTACTTC. The genes are TRBV11-2 and TRBJ2-5; TRBD1 matches 7 bases. V gave up 5 bases and J gave up 2 bases; unmatched junction bases: 5. Per germline, CDR1 SGHAT and CDR2 FQNNGV. The CDR3 is made up of 14 amino acids.

This chain joins TRBV10-3 and TRBJ2-5, with 9 bases matching TRBD2. Germline-derived CDR1 and CDR2 are ENHRY and SYGVKD. The trim removed 3 bases at V and 5 bases at J, leaving 10 bases unmatched. The CDR3 has 16 residues. CDR3 residues: CAISDPTSGPVETQYF. Here the CDR3 DNA reads TGTGCCATCAGTGATCCGACTAGCGGCCCTGTGGAGACCCAGTACTTC.